Following are 18 T cell receptor beta chains from one sample sequenced in a study of blood T cell repertoires in COVID-19. Sequencing was performed with immunoSEQ multiplex PCR; in TCRdb, only in-frame clones are kept and a portion is missing. The data contain some 60,000 clones, around 88% of them singletons. Material: peripheral blood. Receptors originate from a man in his sixties with acute or convalescent COVID-19.

This chain links TRBV10-3 with TRBJ1-3; 10 bases line up with TRBD1. Unmatched junction bases numbered 3, after V lost 4 bases and J lost 0 bases. The germline gives CDR1 ENHRY, CDR2 SYGVKD. The CDR3 consists of 16 residues. This CDR3 is CAISGTGGFSGNTIYF. The CDR3, as DNA: TGTGCCATCAGTGGGACAGGGGGATTCTCTGGAAACACCATATATTTT.

V gene TRBV9 combines with J gene TRBJ1-2, with 9 bases matching TRBD1. The CDR3 extends over 14 amino acids. The germline V gene has CDR1 SGDLS and CDR2 YYNGEE. The junction had 15 bases not matched to a gene; V was cut back by 4 bases and J by 14 bases. The CDR3 spells CASSPRDRVISGTF. Here the CDR3 DNA reads TGTGCCAGCAGCCCGCGGGACAGGGTCATTTCGGGGACCTTC. Variable domain in full (rest from reference TRBV9 and TRBJ1-2): DSGVTQTPKHLITATGQRVTLRCSPRSGDLSVYWYQQSLDQGLQFLIQYYNGEERAKGNILERFSAQQFPDLHSELNLSSLELGDSALYFCASSPRDRVISGTFGSGTRLTVV.

V gene TRBV9 combines with J gene TRBJ2-1; no clear D gene. The CDR3 has 13 residues. Germline V gives CDR1 SGDLS, CDR2 YYNGEE. V lost 0 bases, J lost 9 bases, and 10 bases lay in between. The CDR3 DNA reads TGTGCCAGCAGCGTAGCTCTAACTGTTGAGCAGTTCTTC. This gives the protein CASSVALTVEQFF.

This chain uses TRBV28 with TRBJ2-7; D is perhaps TRBD1 (6 bases). Germline V lookup: CDR1 MDHEN, CDR2 SYDVKM. The CDR3 runs 15 residues. Trimming took off 7 bases at V and 3 bases at J, with 19 bases between the two ends. CDR3 sequence (DNA): TGTGCCAGCACCGACAGCCCGGGACAATACTACGAGCAGTACTTC. This gives the protein CASTDSPGQYYEQYF.

The gene calls are TRBV5-1 and TRBJ2-1, with 11 positions matching TRBD2. The CDR3 length is 15 residues. CDR1 and CDR2 from the germline V gene are SGHRS and YFSETQ. V lost 2 bases to trimming and J lost 8 bases; unmatched junction nucleotides: 6. This CDR3 is CASSFSGRAFDEQFF. CDR3 bases: TGCGCCAGCAGCTTTAGCGGGAGGGCCTTCGATGAGCAGTTCTTC.

The gene calls are TRBV2 and TRBJ2-6, with a tentative D call TRBD1 (6 bases). The germline CDR1 and CDR2 sequences are SNHLY and FYNNEI. V lost 2 bases and J lost 4, with 9 bases in between. CDR3 length equals 15 residues. The CDR3, as DNA: TGTGCCAGCAGTGAAACAGGGTTCGGGGCCAACGTCCTGACTTTC. Translating it yields CASSETGFGANVLTF. The full variable domain, with the rest looked up from reference TRBV2 and TRBJ2-6, is EPEVTQTPSHQVTQMGQEVILRCVPISNHLYFYWYRQILGQKVEFLVSFYNNEISEKSEIFDDQFSVERPDGSNFTLKIRSTKLEDSAMYFCASSETGFGANVLTFGAGSRLTVL.

The rearrangement uses TRBV7-9 and TRBJ2-1, with TRBD2 matching 7 bases. The CDR3 is made up of 14 amino acids. The J segment lost 8 bases and the V segment lost 5 bases, leaving 9 bases of the junction unmatched. Germline CDR1 reads SEHNR; CDR2 reads FQNEAQ (reference sequence). CDR3 amino acids: CASSRDYSWDEQFF. The CDR3 DNA reads TGTGCCAGCAGCCGGGACTACTCTTGGGATGAGCAGTTCTTC.

The rearrangement links TRBV7-9 to TRBJ2-5, with TRBD1 matching over 8 bases. Looked up from germline, CDR1 is SEHNR and CDR2 is FQNEAQ (reference sequence). Trimming at V came to 3 bases and at J to 2 bases, leaving 8 bases not matched to a gene. The CDR3 loop spans 16 amino acids. CDR3 loop: CASSLGYGTGQETQYF. The CDR3 coding sequence is TGTGCCAGCAGCTTGGGATACGGGACAGGTCAAGAGACCCAGTACTTC.

The CDR3 spells CASSQGRDGYTF. The CDR3 region has the DNA TGTGCCAGCAGCCAGGGAAGGGATGGCTACACCTTC. V and J are TRBV28 and TRBJ1-2; weak D call: TRBD1 (5 bases). CDR1 and CDR2 (germline): MDHEN, SYDVKM. The V gene lost 6 bases and the J gene lost 6 bases, with 11 bases spanning the gap. This CDR3 region has 12 residues.

This chain uses TRBV7-2 with TRBJ1-1; D is possibly TRBD1 (5 bases). The CDR3 contains 13 residues. Germline-derived CDR1 and CDR2 are SGHTA and FQGNSA. V was clipped by 3 bases and J by 4 bases, with 9 bases between them. In DNA form, the CDR3 reads TGTGCCAGCAGCTTTGGGGGGACCACTGAAGCTTTCTTT. This gives the protein CASSFGGTTEAFF.

This CDR3 reads CASSQVGPLHF. CDR3 nucleotide sequence: TGTGCCAGCAGCCAAGTCGGACCCCTCCACTTT. J is TRBJ1-6 and V is TRBV3-1 (or the pseudogene TRBV3-2); no clear D. Germline-derived CDR1 and CDR2 are LGHDT and YNNKEL (reference sequence). Deletions cut 1 base from V and 12 bases from J, with 4 bases between. This CDR3 has 11 amino acids.

The chain has TRBV28 and TRBJ2-7; D is possibly TRBD1 (5 bases). Trimming took 4 bases from V and 1 from J, leaving 8 bases between them. The CDR3 is made up of 13 amino acids. The germline V gene has CDR1 MDHEN and CDR2 SYDVKM. The CDR3 DNA follows: TGTGCCAGCAGTTCAACAGGTTCCTACGAGCAGTACTTC. It encodes CASSSTGSYEQYF.

This chain joins TRBV5-1 and TRBJ2-1, with TRBD2 matching 11 bases. Germline V lookup: CDR1 SGHRS, CDR2 YFSETQ. CDR3 size: 16 residues. The J segment lost 1 base and the V segment lost 3 bases, leaving 3 bases of the junction unmatched. CDR3 loop: CASSSGTSGSYNEQFF. The DNA for the CDR3 is TGCGCCAGCAGCTCAGGGACTAGCGGATCCTACAATGAGCAGTTCTTC.

This rearrangement joins TRBV18 to TRBJ2-1; TRBD2 aligns across 7 bases. V trimming: 6 bases; J trimming: 0 bases; junction bases outside the gene matches: 14. The CDR3 has 18 amino acids. CDR1 and CDR2 (germline): KGHSH, LQKENI. The CDR3 coding sequence is TGTGCCAGCTCCCCCACTGGGGGAGGGACCTCCTCCTACAATGAGCAGTTCTTC. Translating it yields CASSPTGGGTSSYNEQFF.

The V gene is TRBV28, the J gene TRBJ2-7; a weak D match, TRBD2 (5 bases). V was clipped by 3 bases and J by 3 bases, with 12 bases between them. This CDR3 is 14 amino acids long. CDR1 is MDHEN and CDR2 is SYDVKM in the germline V gene. The CDR3 protein is CASSLGSTDYEQYF. CDR3 bases: TGTGCCAGCAGTTTGGGGAGTACGGACTACGAGCAGTACTTC.

This clone was counted a single time. The chain uses TRBV6-1 and TRBJ1-2; the D gene is possibly TRBD1 (6 bases). Trimming shortened V by 7 bases and J by 6 bases, and 15 bases separated the two germline ends. The CDR3 consists of 13 residues. Germline CDR1 and CDR2: MNHNS and SASEGT. The CDR3 region has the DNA TGTGCCAGCACAAGGGGGGGGAACGATGGCTACACCTTC. Protein: CASTRGGNDGYTF.

The rearrangement links TRBV4-1 to TRBJ1-2; TRBD1 aligns across 7 bases. CDR3 length: 16 residues. V was clipped by 0 bases and J by 4 bases; unmatched bases: 8. Per the germline V gene, CDR1 is MGHRA and CDR2 is YSYEKL. The CDR3 region has the DNA TGCGCCAGCAGCCAAGACATTGGCGACAGGGCCTATGGCTACACCTTC. Protein product: CASSQDIGDRAYGYTF.

The gene calls are TRBV27 and TRBJ1-1; 8 nucleotides match TRBD1. The CDR3 spans 13 residues. The germline V gene encodes CDR1 MNHEY and CDR2 SMNVEV (reference sequence). With 8 bases clipped from V and 7 bases from J, the junction kept 9 bases outside the gene matches. The CDR3 DNA reads TGTGCCAGCGGAGCAGGGGGCGTCAATGAAGCTTTCTTT. Translation gives CASGAGGVNEAFF.